The text below deals with one TCR beta chain. Its antigen has not been determined. No base quality values were provided; no much bigger clone lies one nucleotide off. The source of the sample is a study of T cells in Graves' hyperthyroidism and ophthalmopathy (dated by TCRdb to between 2019 and 2020). For context, the study as a whole: Peripheral blood was sampled at the time of initial diagnosis, prior to any treatment. A discovery cohort of 95 to 100 patients, approximately 45 with Graves' ophthalmopathy and more than 55 with stable Graves' hyperthyroidism, was used to find distinguishing TCR V-J signatures. After sampling, hyperthyroidism patients received methimazole starting at 30 mg daily, and ophthalmopathy patients received high-dose intravenous methylprednisolone. Prospective prediction of ophthalmopathy was tested in an independent validation cohort of under 20 hyperthyroidism patients and 15 to 17 patients who later progressed to ophthalmopathy. The approximately 95 discovery patients were divided at random into training and test sets in a 7:3 ratio. Thyroid tissue and blood T-cell repertoires from six or seven Graves' hyperthyroidism patients were also compared in the study. TCR Vbeta CDR3 sequencing of 135 peripheral blood samples (more than 40 ophthalmopathy, 75 hyperthyroidism and some 17 progressor patients) is reported in the paper.

Summary of the overall study and its limitations: During validation, the model predicted progression to ophthalmopathy a median of around 6 months ahead of onset, with just under 71% sensitivity and around 72% specificity. Sample size was not statistically predetermined, and blinding of investigators to group allocation was not performed. Most expanded thyroid clonotypes (frequency above 0.001) were also detected in blood, suggesting blood repertoires may reflect thyroid immune responses. A 13 V-J signature model separated ophthalmopathy from stable hyperthyroidism, with over 85% sensitivity and roughly 81% specificity in cross-validation and 80%/75% in testing.

A patient counted as having stable Graves' hyperthyroidism if no progression to ophthalmopathy occurred over 18 months of follow-up. The hyperthyroidism patients were between 18 and 65 years old and newly diagnosed, with a disease duration of less than 2 months. Patients with uncontrolled infections, other autoimmune diseases, pregnancy or lactation were excluded. Clinical symptoms, serum thyroxine and TRAb, thyroid ultrasound, and orbital computed tomography formed the basis for the diagnoses. PBMCs were isolated from about 9.2 ml of fresh peripheral blood by Ficoll-Paque density gradient centrifugation. Total RNA was extracted with Trizol reagent, and quality was checked on an Agilent 2100 Bioanalyzer. TCR beta CDR3 regions were amplified from RNA transcripts. The first round of RT-PCR for the TCR CDR3 was performed with the HTBI primer set and the Qiagen OneStep RT-PCR kit. A second multiplex PCR round built the libraries, followed by size selection and purification. The libraries were sequenced on an Illumina HiSeq2000 using paired-end 100 bp reads. The authors' pipeline ran thus. SOAPnuke was used to process the raw data, throwing out any read that contained adapters or uncalled bases, had a mean Phred below 15, or lacked an exact constant-primer or identifier match. High-quality paired reads were merged using COPE v1.2.5, and each unique nucleotide sequence was defined as a clonotype. MiTCR v1.1 was used to align clonotypes to the IMGT TRBV, TRBD and TRBJ reference segments. The analysis included only V-J combinations with a frequency above 0.0001, which together covered 99% to 99.2% of the repertoires. A TCS score was defined as the ratio of F50 (clonal expansion) to E x V (chaos), with BLOSUM62-based TCRdist applied between CDR3 peptides within each V-J. Welch's t-statistics and random forest reduced fewer than 550 V-J features to roughly 13, which were used in a naive Bayes classifier (R e1071). Thyroid-blood repertoire similarity was quantified with the Morisita-Horn index. TCRdb ran its own pipeline on the public reads, namely fastp trimming at Q25 and MiXCR clone calling, and kept in-frame beta chains. Each record represents a unique CDR3 protein, reported with the most common genes and DNA among its rows. Clone size and V and J calls follow TCRdb, not the original study. The sample contains roughly 840,000 distinct CDR3 sequences, roughly 40% of them found a single time. Of the sample, over 8% falls within the top ten clones.

Sequenced material: blood. The source is a man aged 18 to 35 with Graves' hyperthyroidism.

The DNA sequence is given as TGTGCCAGCAGCCATACGGGAAATCAGCCCCAGCATTTT. This gives the protein CASSHTGNQPQHF. The V and J genes are TRBV7-8 and TRBJ1-5, with no confidently assigned D gene. Deletion took 5 bases off V and 4 bases off J, with a span of 9 bases between the germline ends. The germline V gene encodes CDR1 SGHVS and CDR2 FQNEAQ. Measured from the cysteine to the phenylalanine, the CDR3 is 13 residues long. This entry keeps only the CDR3 DNA: 39 bases, framed from base 1.